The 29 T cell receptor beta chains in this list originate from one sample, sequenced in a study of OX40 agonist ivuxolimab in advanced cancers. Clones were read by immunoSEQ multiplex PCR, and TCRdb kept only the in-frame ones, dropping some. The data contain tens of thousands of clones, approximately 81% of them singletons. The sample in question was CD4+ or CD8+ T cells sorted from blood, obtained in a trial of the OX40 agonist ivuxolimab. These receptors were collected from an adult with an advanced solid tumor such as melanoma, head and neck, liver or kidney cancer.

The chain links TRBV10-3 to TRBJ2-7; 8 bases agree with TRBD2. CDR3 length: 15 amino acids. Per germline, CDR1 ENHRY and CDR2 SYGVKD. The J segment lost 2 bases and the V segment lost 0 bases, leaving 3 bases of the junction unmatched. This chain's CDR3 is CAISESGSGAYEQYF. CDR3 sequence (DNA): TGTGCCATCAGTGAGTCTGGTAGCGGGGCCTACGAGCAGTACTTC.

CDR3 sequence (DNA): TGTGCCAGCAGTTCCAACAGGGTTATTGGGGCCAACGTCCTGACTTTC. This gives the protein CASSSNRVIGANVLTF. The genes are TRBV6-5 and TRBJ2-6, with a possible D match to TRBD1 (6 bases). V was clipped by 4 bases and J by 3 bases, with 13 bases between them. Germline-derived CDR1 and CDR2 are MNHEY and SVGAGI. CDR3 length equals 16 residues.

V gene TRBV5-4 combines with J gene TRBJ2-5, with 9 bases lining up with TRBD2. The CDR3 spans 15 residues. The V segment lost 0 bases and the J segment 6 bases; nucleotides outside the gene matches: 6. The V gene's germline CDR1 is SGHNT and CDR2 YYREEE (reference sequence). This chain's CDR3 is CASSLGGSGGQTQYF. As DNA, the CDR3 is TGTGCCAGCAGCTTGGGAGGGAGCGGGGGGCAGACCCAGTACTTC.

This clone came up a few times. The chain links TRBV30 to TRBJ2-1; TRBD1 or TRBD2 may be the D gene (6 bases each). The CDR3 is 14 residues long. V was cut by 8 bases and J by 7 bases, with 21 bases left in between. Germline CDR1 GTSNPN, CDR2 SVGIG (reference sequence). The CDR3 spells CAAQEGGLVNEQFF. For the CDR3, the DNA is TGTGCCGCCCAAGAGGGGGGTTTGGTTAATGAGCAGTTCTTC. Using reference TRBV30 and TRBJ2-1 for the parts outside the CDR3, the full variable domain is SQTIHQWPATLVQPVGSPLSLECTVEGTSNPNLYWYRQAAGRGLQLLFYSVGIGQISSEVPQNLSASRPQDRQFILSSKKLLLSDSGFYLCAAQEGGLVNEQFFGPGTRLTVL.

The CDR3 sequence: CASSSLGLTRSDEQFF. The CDR3 region has the DNA TGCGCCAGCAGCTCCTTGGGGCTCACGAGGTCGGATGAGCAGTTCTTC. The chain carries TRBV5-1 and TRBJ2-1, with a weak D call TRBD1 (5 bases). Germline values: CDR1 SGHRS, CDR2 YFSETQ. This CDR3 region has 16 residues. The ends were cut back, 3 bases at V and 8 bases at J, with 21 bases in the middle.

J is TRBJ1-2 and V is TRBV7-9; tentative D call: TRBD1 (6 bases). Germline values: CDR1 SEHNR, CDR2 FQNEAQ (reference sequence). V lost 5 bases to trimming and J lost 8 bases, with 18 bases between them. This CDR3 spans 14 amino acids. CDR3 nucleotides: TGTGCCAGCAGCCCCGATGGGGGGCAAGGCGGCTACACCTTC. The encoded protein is CASSPDGGQGGYTF.

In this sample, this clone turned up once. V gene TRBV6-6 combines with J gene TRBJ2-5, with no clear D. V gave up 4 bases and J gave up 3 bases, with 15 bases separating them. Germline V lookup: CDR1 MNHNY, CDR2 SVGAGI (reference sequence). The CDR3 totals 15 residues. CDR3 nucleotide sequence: TGTGCCAGCAGTTCGATTACCGGACCTAAAGAGACCCAGTACTTC. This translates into CASSSITGPKETQYF.

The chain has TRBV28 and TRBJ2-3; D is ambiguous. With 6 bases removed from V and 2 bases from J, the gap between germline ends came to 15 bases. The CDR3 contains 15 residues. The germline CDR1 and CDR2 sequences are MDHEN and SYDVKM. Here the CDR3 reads CASRPGRTYTDTQYF. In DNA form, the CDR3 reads TGTGCCAGCAGGCCCGGACGGACCTACACAGATACGCAGTATTTT.

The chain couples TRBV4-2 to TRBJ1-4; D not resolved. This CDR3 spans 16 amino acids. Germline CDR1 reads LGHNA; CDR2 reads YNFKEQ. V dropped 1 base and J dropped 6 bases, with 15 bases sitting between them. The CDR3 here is CASSQGRDGRYEKLFF. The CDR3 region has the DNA TGTGCCAGCAGCCAAGGGCGAGACGGCAGGTATGAAAAACTGTTTTTT.

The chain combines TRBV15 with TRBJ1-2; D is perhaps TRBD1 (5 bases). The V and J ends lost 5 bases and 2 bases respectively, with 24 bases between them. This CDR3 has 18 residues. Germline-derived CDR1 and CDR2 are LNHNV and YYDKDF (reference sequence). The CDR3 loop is CATSSRLSGTTRNYGYTF. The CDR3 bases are TGTGCCACCAGCTCCCGCTTATCAGGGACTACAAGGAACTATGGCTACACCTTC. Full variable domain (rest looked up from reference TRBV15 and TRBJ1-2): DAMVIQNPRYQVTQFGKPVTLSCSQTLNHNVMYWYQQKSSQAPKLLFHYYDKDFNNEADTPDNFQSRRPNTSFCFLDIRSPGLGDTAMYLCATSSRLSGTTRNYGYTFGSGTRLTVV.

The CDR3 loop is CASSLSGAVLDEQFF. CDR3 coding DNA: TGTGCCAGCAGCTTAAGCGGGGCTGTGTTGGATGAGCAGTTCTTC. The chain couples TRBV7-9 to TRBJ2-1, with 7 bases identical to TRBD2. The CDR3 is made up of 15 amino acids. Germline CDR1 SEHNR, CDR2 FQNEAQ (reference sequence). With 2 bases clipped from V and 8 bases from J, the junction kept 9 bases outside the gene matches.

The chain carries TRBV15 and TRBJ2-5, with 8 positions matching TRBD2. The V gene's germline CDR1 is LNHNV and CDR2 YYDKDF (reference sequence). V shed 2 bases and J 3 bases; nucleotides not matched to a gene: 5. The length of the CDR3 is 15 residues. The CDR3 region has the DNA TGTGCCACCAGCAGACGCACCGGGGGGGAAGAGACCCAGTACTTC. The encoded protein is CATSRRTGGEETQYF. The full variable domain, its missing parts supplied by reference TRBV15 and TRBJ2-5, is DAMVIQNPRYQVTQFGKPVTLSCSQTLNHNVMYWYQQKSSQAPKLLFHYYDKDFNNEADTPDNFQSRRPNTSFCFLDIRSPGLGDTAMYLCATSRRTGGEETQYFGPGTRLLVL.

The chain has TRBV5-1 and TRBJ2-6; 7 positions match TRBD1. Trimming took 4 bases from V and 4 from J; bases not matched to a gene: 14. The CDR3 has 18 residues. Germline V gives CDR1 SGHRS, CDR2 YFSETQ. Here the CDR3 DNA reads TGCGCCAGCAGCCACCCCACAGGGGTGATCCCCGGGGCCAACGTCCTGACTTTC. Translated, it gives CASSHPTGVIPGANVLTF.

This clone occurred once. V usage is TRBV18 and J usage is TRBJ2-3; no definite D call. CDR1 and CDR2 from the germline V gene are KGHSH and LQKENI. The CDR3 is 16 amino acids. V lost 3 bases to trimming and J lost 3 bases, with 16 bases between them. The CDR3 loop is CASSPPLFTLTDTQYF. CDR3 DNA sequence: TGTGCCAGCTCACCGCCCCTCTTCACCTTAACAGATACGCAGTATTTT.

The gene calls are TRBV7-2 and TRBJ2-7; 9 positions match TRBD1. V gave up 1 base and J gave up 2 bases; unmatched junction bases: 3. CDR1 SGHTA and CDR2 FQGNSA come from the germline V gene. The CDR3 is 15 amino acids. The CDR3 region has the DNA TGTGCCAGCAGCTTAGGAGGGACAGGGCCCTACGAGCAGTACTTC. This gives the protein CASSLGGTGPYEQYF.

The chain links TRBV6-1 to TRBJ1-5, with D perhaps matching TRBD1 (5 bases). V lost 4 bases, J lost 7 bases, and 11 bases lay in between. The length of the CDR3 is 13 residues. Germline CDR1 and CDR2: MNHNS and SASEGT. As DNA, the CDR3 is TGTGCCAGCAGTGTAGGGGCGGAGCAGCCCCAGCATTTT. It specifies CASSVGAEQPQHF.

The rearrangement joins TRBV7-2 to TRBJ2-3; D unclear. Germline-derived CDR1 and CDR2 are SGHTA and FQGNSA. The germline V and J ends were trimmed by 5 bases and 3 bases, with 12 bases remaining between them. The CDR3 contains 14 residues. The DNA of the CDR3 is TGTGCCAGCAGCCCGCCCGGGCCAACAGATACGCAGTATTTT. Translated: CASSPPGPTDTQYF.

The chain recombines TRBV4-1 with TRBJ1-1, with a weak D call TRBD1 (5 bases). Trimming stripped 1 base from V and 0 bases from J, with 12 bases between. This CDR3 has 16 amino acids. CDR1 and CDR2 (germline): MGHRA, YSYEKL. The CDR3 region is CASSQVWADMNTEAFF. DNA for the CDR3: TGCGCCAGCAGCCAAGTTTGGGCGGACATGAACACTGAAGCTTTCTTT.

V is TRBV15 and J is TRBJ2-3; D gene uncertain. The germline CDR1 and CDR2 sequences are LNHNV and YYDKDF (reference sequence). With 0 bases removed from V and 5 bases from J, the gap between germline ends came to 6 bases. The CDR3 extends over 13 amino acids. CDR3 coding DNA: TGTGCCACCAGCAGAGATTTTAAAGATACGCAGTATTTT. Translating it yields CATSRDFKDTQYF.

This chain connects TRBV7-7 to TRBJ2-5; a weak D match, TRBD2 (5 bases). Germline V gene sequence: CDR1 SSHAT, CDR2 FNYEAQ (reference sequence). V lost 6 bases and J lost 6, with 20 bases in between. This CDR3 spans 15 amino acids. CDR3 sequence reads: CASSLRGLDRQTQYF. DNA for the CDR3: TGTGCCAGCAGTCTACGCGGGCTAGATCGTCAGACCCAGTACTTC. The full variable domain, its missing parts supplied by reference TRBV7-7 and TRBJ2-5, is GAGVSQSPRYKVTKRGQDVTLRCDPISSHATLYWYQQALGQGPEFLTYFNYEAQPDKSGLPSDRFSAERPEGSISTLTIQRTEQRDSAMYRCASSLRGLDRQTQYFGPGTRLLVL.

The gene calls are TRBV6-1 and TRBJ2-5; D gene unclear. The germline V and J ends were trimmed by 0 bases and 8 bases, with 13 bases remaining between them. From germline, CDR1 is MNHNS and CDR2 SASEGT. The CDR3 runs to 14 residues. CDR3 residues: CASSEARALGTQYF. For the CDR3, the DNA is TGTGCCAGCAGTGAAGCCCGGGCCCTGGGAACCCAGTACTTC.

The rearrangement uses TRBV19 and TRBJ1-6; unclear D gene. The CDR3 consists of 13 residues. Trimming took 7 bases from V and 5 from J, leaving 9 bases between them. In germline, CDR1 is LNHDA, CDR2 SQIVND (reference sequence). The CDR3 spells CASKQANNSPLHF. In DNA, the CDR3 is TGTGCCAGTAAGCAGGCTAATAATTCACCCCTCCACTTT.

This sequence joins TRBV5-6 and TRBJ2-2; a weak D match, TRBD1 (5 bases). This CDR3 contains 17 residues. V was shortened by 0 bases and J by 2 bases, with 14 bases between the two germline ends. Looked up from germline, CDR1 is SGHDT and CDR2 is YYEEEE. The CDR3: CASSLAFDSFNTGELFF. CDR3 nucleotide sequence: TGTGCCAGCAGCTTGGCGTTTGACAGCTTTAACACCGGGGAGCTGTTTTTT.

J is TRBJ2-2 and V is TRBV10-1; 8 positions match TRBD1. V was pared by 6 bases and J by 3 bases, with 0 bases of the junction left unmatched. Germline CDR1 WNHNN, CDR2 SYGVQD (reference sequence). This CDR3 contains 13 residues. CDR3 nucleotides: TGCGCCAGCAGGGACAGGGACACCGGGGAGCTGTTTTTT. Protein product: CASRDRDTGELFF.

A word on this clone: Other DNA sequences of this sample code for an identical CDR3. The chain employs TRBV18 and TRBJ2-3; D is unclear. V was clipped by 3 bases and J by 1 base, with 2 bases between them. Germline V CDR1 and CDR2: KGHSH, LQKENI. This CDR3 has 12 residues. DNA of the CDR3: TGTGCCAGCTCACCCGGCACAGATACGCAGTATTTT. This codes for CASSPGTDTQYF.

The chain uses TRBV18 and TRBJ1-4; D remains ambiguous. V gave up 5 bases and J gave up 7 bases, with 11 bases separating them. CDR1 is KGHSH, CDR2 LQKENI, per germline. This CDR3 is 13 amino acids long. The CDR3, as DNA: TGTGCCAGCTCAAACACCGGTGGTGAAAAACTGTTTTTT. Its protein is CASSNTGGEKLFF.

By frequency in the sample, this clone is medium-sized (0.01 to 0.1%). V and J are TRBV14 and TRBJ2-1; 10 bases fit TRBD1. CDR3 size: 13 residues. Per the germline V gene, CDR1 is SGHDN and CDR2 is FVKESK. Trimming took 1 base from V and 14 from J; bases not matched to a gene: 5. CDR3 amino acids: CASSQGTGGREFF. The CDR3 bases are TGTGCCAGCAGCCAAGGGACAGGGGGAAGAGAGTTCTTC. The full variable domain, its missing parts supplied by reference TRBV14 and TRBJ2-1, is EAGVTQFPSHSVIEKGQTVTLRCDPISGHDNLYWYRRVMGKEIKFLLHFVKESKQDESGMPNNRFLAERTGGTYSTLKVQPAELEDSGVYFCASSQGTGGREFFGPGTRLTVL.

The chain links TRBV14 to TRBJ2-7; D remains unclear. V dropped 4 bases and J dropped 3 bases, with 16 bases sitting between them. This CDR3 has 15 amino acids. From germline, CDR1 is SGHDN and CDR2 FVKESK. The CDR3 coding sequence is TGTGCCAGCAGCCTCGCAACTGGGGTCTACTACGAGCAGTACTTC. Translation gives CASSLATGVYYEQYF.

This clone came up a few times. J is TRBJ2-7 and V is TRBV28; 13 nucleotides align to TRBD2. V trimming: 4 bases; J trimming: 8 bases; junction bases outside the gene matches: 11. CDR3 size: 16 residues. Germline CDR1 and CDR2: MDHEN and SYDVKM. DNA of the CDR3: TGTGCCAGCAGTTCAAGTACGGGACTAGCGGGAAGTAAGCAGTACTTC. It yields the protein CASSSSTGLAGSKQYF.